This T cell receptor beta chain was observed in a study of control samples from healthy donors and cancer patients. The V and J ends lost 3 bases and 1 base respectively, with 13 bases between them. This CDR3 has 15 residues. CDR1 is SGHNT and CDR2 is YYREEE in the germline V gene (reference sequence). This table comes from immunoSEQ multiplex PCR, and its TCRdb copy is limited to in-frame clones, with some not included. The sample has tens of thousands of clones, around 92% seen once. The chain recombines TRBV5-4 with TRBJ1-1; no reliable D call. The sequenced material came from blood. The source of this sequence is a man between 45 and 60 years old in good health. CDR3 in amino acids: CASSSQDRKNTEAFF. CDR3 coding DNA: TGTGCCAGCAGCTCGCAAGACCGGAAGAACACTGAAGCTTTCTTT.